The rows below give T cell receptor beta chains drawn from one sample of a study of T cell clusters in autoimmune cytopenias. TCRdb reanalyzed the multiplex PCR reads, giving one entry per CDR3 protein sequence and no DNA. The sample holds under 8,000 distinct CDR3 sequences. The same data also contributed to another study, on T cell repertoires in aging, cancer and after chemotherapy.

Sequenced sample: peripheral blood. These TCRs come from a human donor in good health. CDR3s include the opening cysteine and the closing phenylalanine or tryptophan. Each record gives: V gene, J gene, clone size, CDR3 protein. Size values are once, few and many counts, or a class for expanded clones, and some rows have none.

v_call: TRBV29-1
j_call: TRBJ2-7
clone_size: medium-sized
cdr3_aa: CSVETTGYEQYF

v_call: TRBV27
j_call: TRBJ1-5
clone_size: .
cdr3_aa: CASSFSGLHSNQPQHF

v_call: TRBV19
j_call: TRBJ1-1
clone_size: .
cdr3_aa: CASSTTTGGEPEAFF

v_call: TRBV27
j_call: TRBJ2-1
clone_size: .
cdr3_aa: CASSRAGALYNEQFF

v_call: TRBV6-2/TRBV6-3
j_call: TRBJ1-2
clone_size: .
cdr3_aa: CASSFYRQGAGGYTF

v_call: TRBV6-2/TRBV6-3
j_call: TRBJ2-2
clone_size: medium-sized
cdr3_aa: CASRPGVAGELFF

v_call: TRBV6-6
j_call: TRBJ2-5
clone_size: medium-sized
cdr3_aa: CASSYTSRQSQETQYF

v_call: TRBV18
j_call: TRBJ1-4
clone_size: .
cdr3_aa: CASSPRREGNEKLFF

v_call: TRBV6-2/TRBV6-3
j_call: TRBJ1-4
clone_size: .
cdr3_aa: CASSDDAGEGEKLFF

v_call: TRBV5-6
j_call: TRBJ2-1
clone_size: .
cdr3_aa: CASSLAQELYNEQFF

v_call: TRBV19
j_call: TRBJ1-2
clone_size: .
cdr3_aa: CASSTPGQLNYGYTF

v_call: TRBV6-6
j_call: TRBJ2-1
clone_size: .
cdr3_aa: CASSYSEYNEQFF

v_call: TRBV13
j_call: TRBJ2-5
clone_size: .
cdr3_aa: CAISERLAEETQYF

v_call: TRBV19
j_call: TRBJ2-5
clone_size: medium-sized
cdr3_aa: CASSSSGPQETQYF

v_call: TRBV6-2/TRBV6-3
j_call: TRBJ2-3
clone_size: .
cdr3_aa: CASSYGSTDTQYF

v_call: TRBV5-6
j_call: TRBJ2-3
clone_size: .
cdr3_aa: CASSYFGTSTDTQYF

v_call: TRBV6-1
j_call: TRBJ2-2
clone_size: .
cdr3_aa: CASSQGGRVRTGELFF

v_call: TRBV27
j_call: TRBJ2-5
clone_size: .
cdr3_aa: CASSYHPRGRGETQYF

v_call: TRBV6-5
j_call: TRBJ1-6
clone_size: .
cdr3_aa: CASSEVRSYNSPLHF

v_call: TRBV19
j_call: TRBJ1-1
clone_size: large
cdr3_aa: CASSILLRGGDTEAFF

v_call: TRBV27
j_call: TRBJ2-2
clone_size: .
cdr3_aa: CASSSSGTSNIRELFF

v_call: TRBV5-5
j_call: TRBJ2-5
clone_size: medium-sized
cdr3_aa: CASSLPQGLGETQYF

v_call: TRBV15
j_call: TRBJ2-3
clone_size: .
cdr3_aa: CATSRGETSGGYYDTQYF

v_call: TRBV10-3
j_call: TRBJ1-5
clone_size: .
cdr3_aa: CAISDRDDQPQHF

v_call: TRBV29-1
j_call: TRBJ1-1
clone_size: medium-sized
cdr3_aa: CSVEEAGSATEAFF

v_call: TRBV19
j_call: TRBJ1-1
clone_size: .
cdr3_aa: CASSIGTGGGTEAFF

v_call: TRBV19
j_call: TRBJ1-5
clone_size: medium-sized
cdr3_aa: CASSWLGAGGQPQHF